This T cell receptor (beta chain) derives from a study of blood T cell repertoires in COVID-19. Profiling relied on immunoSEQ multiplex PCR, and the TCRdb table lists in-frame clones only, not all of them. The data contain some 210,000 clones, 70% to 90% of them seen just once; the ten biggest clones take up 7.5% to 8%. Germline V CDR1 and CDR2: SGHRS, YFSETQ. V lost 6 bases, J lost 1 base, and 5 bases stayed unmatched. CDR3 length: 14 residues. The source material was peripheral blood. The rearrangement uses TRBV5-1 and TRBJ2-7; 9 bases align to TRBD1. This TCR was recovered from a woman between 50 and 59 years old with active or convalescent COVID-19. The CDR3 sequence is CASKRGTGSYEQYF. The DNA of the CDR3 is TGCGCCAGCAAGAGAGGGACAGGGTCCTACGAGCAGTACTTC.